Detailed here is one T cell receptor (beta chain). These data come from a study of blood T cells in healthy people across ages. A J-beta primer mix and a sample-barcoded 5' primer were used in a second PCR of about 7 to 12 cycles. The template-switch adaptor was a 5' adaptor with 12 random nucleotides. It tagged each cDNA molecule. TCRdb redid the calling of the 5' RACE reads with MiXCR, one entry per CDR3 protein. The repertoire holds 600,000 to 1,000,000 distinct CDR3 sequences, with 55% to 75% as singletons. This CDR3 contains 16 residues. V lost 3 bases to trimming and J lost 8 bases, with 22 bases between them. From germline, CDR1 is SGHTA and CDR2 FQGNSA.

V and J are TRBV7-2 and TRBJ2-5; D possibly uses TRBD1 or TRBD2 (6 bases each). The sequence was obtained from a man aged 30-40 years in good health. The sample consisted of blood. The CDR3, as DNA: TGTGCCAGCAGCTTGAACGCCGGGAGTTCGGGACAAACCCAGTACTTC. This encodes CASSLNAGSSGQTQYF.